Detailed here is one T cell receptor (beta chain). J gave up 2 bases and V 7 bases, and 7 bases lay outside the gene matches. Germline CDR1 MNHEY, CDR2 SVGAGI. This CDR3 comprises 14 residues. This specimen belongs to a study of blood T cell repertoires in COVID-19. Method: immunoSEQ multiplex PCR; TCRdb's copy keeps in-frame clones and lacks some. The sample shows about 370,000 clones, around 91% of them seen only once. This TCR came from a man between 18 and 35 years old with active or convalescent COVID-19. Sequenced input: peripheral blood. This chain connects TRBV6-5 to TRBJ1-2; 7 nucleotides agree with TRBD1. The CDR3 loop is CASTRQGMNYGYTF. The CDR3 nucleotides are TGTGCCAGCACCAGACAGGGAATGAACTATGGCTACACCTTC.